This is a list of T cell receptor beta chains from one sample in a study of blood T cell repertoires in COVID-19. The data were produced by immunoSEQ multiplex PCR, yet TCRdb's version contains in-frame clones alone and is incomplete. The table records 70,000 or so clones, over 85% of them present only once. Input material: peripheral blood. All receptors come from a man between 50 and 59 years old with acute or convalescent COVID-19. CDR3s include the opening cysteine and the closing phenylalanine or tryptophan. The order of the fields is V gene, J gene, D gene, clone size, CDR3 DNA, CDR3 protein. The D gene is left open where the match is weak. Some rows have no size entry. The others give once, few or many, or a class for an expanded clone.

v_call: TRBV4-3; j_call: TRBJ2-2; d_call: TRBD2; clone_size: .; cdr3_nt: TGCGCCAGCAGCCAAGTAGGAGCGGGGCCATCGGGGGAGCTGTTTTTT; cdr3_aa: CASSQVGAGPSGELFF
v_call: TRBV7-3; j_call: TRBJ2-3; d_call: .; clone_size: .; cdr3_nt: TGTGCCAGCAGCTTACAGGGGTTTGGGACAGATACGCAGTATTTT; cdr3_aa: CASSLQGFGTDTQYF
v_call: TRBV4-3; j_call: TRBJ2-5; d_call: .; clone_size: .; cdr3_nt: TGCGCCAGCAGCCCGCGTCGGTCGGGGGAGACCCAGTACTTC; cdr3_aa: CASSPRRSGETQYF
v_call: TRBV18; j_call: TRBJ1-1; d_call: TRBD1; clone_size: .; cdr3_nt: TGTGCCAGCTCACCACCGGGGACAGGGGAACTGAACACTGAAGCTTTCTTT; cdr3_aa: CASSPPGTGELNTEAFF
v_call: TRBV7-2; j_call: TRBJ1-2; d_call: .; clone_size: once; cdr3_nt: TGTGCCAGCAGCCGCCTCCAATCTAGGACTAACTATGGCTACACCTTC; cdr3_aa: CASSRLQSRTNYGYTF
v_call: TRBV5-1; j_call: TRBJ1-2; d_call: .; clone_size: .; cdr3_nt: TGCGCCAGCAGCTTGGAGTTTCAGGGCAGCTATGGCTACACCTTC; cdr3_aa: CASSLEFQGSYGYTF
v_call: TRBV7-7; j_call: TRBJ2-1; d_call: TRBD2; clone_size: once; cdr3_nt: TGTGCCAGCAGCCTTAGCGGGAGCTCCTACAATGAGCAGTTCTTC; cdr3_aa: CASSLSGSSYNEQFF
v_call: TRBV21-1; j_call: TRBJ2-3; d_call: .; clone_size: .; cdr3_nt: TGTGCCAGCAGCAAACCAGATCTTGTGCAGTATTTT; cdr3_aa: CASSKPDLVQYF
v_call: TRBV5-1; j_call: TRBJ2-7; d_call: TRBD1; clone_size: .; cdr3_nt: TGCGCCAGCAGCACGGAAAAGGGGGCATTTCGATACGAGCAGTACTTC; cdr3_aa: CASSTEKGAFRYEQYF
v_call: TRBV7-9; j_call: TRBJ2-7; d_call: TRBD2; clone_size: .; cdr3_nt: TGTGCCAGCAGCGCATCTAGCGGGAGTATCGAGCAGTACTTC; cdr3_aa: CASSASSGSIEQYF
v_call: TRBV28; j_call: TRBJ1-2; d_call: .; clone_size: .; cdr3_nt: TGTGCCAGCAGTTTTTGGTCCCAGGGAAGCTATGGCTACACCTTC; cdr3_aa: CASSFWSQGSYGYTF
v_call: TRBV5-6; j_call: TRBJ1-1; d_call: TRBD1; clone_size: .; cdr3_nt: TGTGCCAGCAGCTGGGGGACAGGGATAAACACTGAAGCTTTCTTT; cdr3_aa: CASSWGTGINTEAFF
v_call: TRBV5-1; j_call: TRBJ2-5; d_call: .; clone_size: few; cdr3_nt: TGCGCCAGCAGCTTAAACAGGGCCCAAGAGACCCAGTACTTC; cdr3_aa: CASSLNRAQETQYF
v_call: TRBV20-1; j_call: TRBJ1-5; d_call: .; clone_size: .; cdr3_nt: TGCAGTGCTAGTATCGGCGGGTCGTCATCCCAGCCCCAGCATTTT; cdr3_aa: CSASIGGSSSQPQHF
v_call: TRBV25-1; j_call: TRBJ1-4; d_call: .; clone_size: .; cdr3_nt: TGTGCCAGCAGTGAATACGGGAGAAGGGCACCTAATGAAAAACTGTTTTTT; cdr3_aa: CASSEYGRRAPNEKLFF
v_call: TRBV9; j_call: TRBJ1-1; d_call: .; clone_size: .; cdr3_nt: TGTGCCAGCAGCGTAGGACATCAGAACACTGAAGCTTTCTTT; cdr3_aa: CASSVGHQNTEAFF
v_call: TRBV28; j_call: TRBJ2-3; d_call: TRBD2; clone_size: .; cdr3_nt: TGTGCCAGCAGCTGGACTAGCGTTACAGATACGCAGTATTTT; cdr3_aa: CASSWTSVTDTQYF
v_call: TRBV11-2; j_call: TRBJ2-1; d_call: .; clone_size: once; cdr3_nt: TGTGCCAGCAGCTTAGATGCGGGATCCTACAATGAGCAGTTCTTC; cdr3_aa: CASSLDAGSYNEQFF
v_call: TRBV23-1; j_call: TRBJ1-3; d_call: .; clone_size: once; cdr3_nt: TGCGCCAGCAGCCAACCGGGCGGGGACCCCTCTGGAAACACCATATATTTT; cdr3_aa: CASSQPGGDPSGNTIYF
v_call: TRBV7-6; j_call: TRBJ1-5; d_call: .; clone_size: few; cdr3_nt: TGTGCCAGCAGCTTAGCGGCAGGGATGCAGCCCCAGCATTTT; cdr3_aa: CASSLAAGMQPQHF
v_call: TRBV18; j_call: TRBJ1-4; d_call: .; clone_size: .; cdr3_nt: TGTGCCAGCTCACCACGTGCAATACCTAGGCTGTTTTTT; cdr3_aa: CASSPRAIPRLFF
v_call: TRBV9; j_call: TRBJ1-2; d_call: .; clone_size: .; cdr3_nt: TGTGCCAGCAGCCAGAGGTGGGGGCGGAATGGCTACACCTTC; cdr3_aa: CASSQRWGRNGYTF
v_call: TRBV29-1; j_call: TRBJ2-7; d_call: TRBD1; clone_size: .; cdr3_nt: TGCAGCGGCGTCTCCGGGACAGGAGCCTACGAGCAGTACTTC; cdr3_aa: CSGVSGTGAYEQYF
v_call: TRBV19; j_call: TRBJ2-5; d_call: .; clone_size: .; cdr3_nt: TGTGCCAGTAGGGGGCCGGTCGAGACCCAGTACTTC; cdr3_aa: CASRGPVETQYF
v_call: TRBV9; j_call: TRBJ2-1; d_call: TRBD2; clone_size: .; cdr3_nt: TGTGCCAGCACCGGAGGCGGGGGATCATACAATGAGCAGTTCTTC; cdr3_aa: CASTGGGGSYNEQFF
v_call: TRBV10-3; j_call: TRBJ2-3; d_call: TRBD1; clone_size: .; cdr3_nt: TGTGCCATCGGAGGGGCAGGGGGCCCAGATACGCAGTATTTT; cdr3_aa: CAIGGAGGPDTQYF
v_call: TRBV2; j_call: TRBJ1-5; d_call: .; clone_size: .; cdr3_nt: TGTGCCAGCAGGGAAGGGAGGTATCAGCCCCAGCATTTT; cdr3_aa: CASREGRYQPQHF
v_call: TRBV5-1; j_call: TRBJ2-5; d_call: TRBD2; clone_size: .; cdr3_nt: TGCGCCAGCAGCCCATCAAGCGGGGGGGCTGGAGAGACCCAGTACTTC; cdr3_aa: CASSPSSGGAGETQYF
v_call: TRBV29-1; j_call: TRBJ2-1; d_call: TRBD2; clone_size: .; cdr3_nt: TGCAGCGTTTTGATAGCGGGCAAGCAGTTCTTC; cdr3_aa: CSVLIAGKQFF
v_call: TRBV7-9; j_call: TRBJ2-2; d_call: .; clone_size: .; cdr3_nt: TGTGCCAGCAGCTTAGGGAGTTTCGCCGGGGAGCTGTTTTTT; cdr3_aa: CASSLGSFAGELFF
v_call: TRBV6-5; j_call: TRBJ1-6; d_call: .; clone_size: .; cdr3_nt: TGTGCCAGCAGTTGGAATACAGGGAAATCACCCCTCCACTTT; cdr3_aa: CASSWNTGKSPLHF
v_call: TRBV30; j_call: TRBJ1-3; d_call: .; clone_size: .; cdr3_nt: TGTGCCTGGATGCAGGAGGTTGCTGGAAACACCATATATTTT; cdr3_aa: CAWMQEVAGNTIYF
v_call: TRBV3-1/TRBV3-2; j_call: TRBJ1-6; d_call: TRBD1; clone_size: .; cdr3_nt: TGTGCCAGCAGCCAAGATGCGGGACAGGGTGCTTCACCCCTCCACTTT; cdr3_aa: CASSQDAGQGASPLHF
v_call: TRBV28; j_call: TRBJ1-2; d_call: TRBD1; clone_size: .; cdr3_nt: TGTGCCAGCAGAACAGGGGTTTCTGGCTACACCTTC; cdr3_aa: CASRTGVSGYTF
v_call: TRBV7-9; j_call: TRBJ2-3; d_call: .; clone_size: once; cdr3_nt: TGTGCCAGCAGCCCAAAGCAAGATACGCAGTATTTT; cdr3_aa: CASSPKQDTQYF
v_call: TRBV10-2; j_call: TRBJ1-1; d_call: .; clone_size: .; cdr3_nt: TGCGCCAGCAGTGACGTTGTCACAGTCACTGAAGCTTTCTTT; cdr3_aa: CASSDVVTVTEAFF
v_call: TRBV11-2; j_call: TRBJ1-6; d_call: .; clone_size: .; cdr3_nt: TGTGCCAGCAGCTTAGGGACGGGAAATTCACCCCTCCACTTT; cdr3_aa: CASSLGTGNSPLHF
v_call: TRBV28; j_call: TRBJ1-1; d_call: TRBD1; clone_size: .; cdr3_nt: TGTGCCACGAGGGGGCCGGTAAGGAACACTGAAGCTTTCTTT; cdr3_aa: CATRGPVRNTEAFF
v_call: TRBV6-5; j_call: TRBJ2-3; d_call: TRBD1; clone_size: .; cdr3_nt: TGTGCCAGCAGTTACGACAGGGGAGGCACAGATACGCAGTATTTT; cdr3_aa: CASSYDRGGTDTQYF
v_call: TRBV5-1; j_call: TRBJ2-7; d_call: TRBD1; clone_size: .; cdr3_nt: TGCGCCAGCAGCTTTAAGTGGCGACAGGGAGTCTACGAGCAGTACTTC; cdr3_aa: CASSFKWRQGVYEQYF
v_call: TRBV19; j_call: TRBJ1-4; d_call: TRBD1; clone_size: .; cdr3_nt: TGTGCCAGTAGAATGAGGGGGCCTGATGAAAAACTGTTTTTT; cdr3_aa: CASRMRGPDEKLFF
v_call: TRBV4-2; j_call: TRBJ2-5; d_call: TRBD2; clone_size: .; cdr3_nt: TGTGCCAGCAGCCAAACATATCCTCAGGGCGGGGGGGCCGAGGAGACCCAGTACTTC; cdr3_aa: CASSQTYPQGGGAEETQYF
v_call: TRBV27; j_call: TRBJ1-5; d_call: .; clone_size: .; cdr3_nt: TGTGCCAGCAGTCCGAGTGCGGGGCCCCATAGCAATCAGCCCCAGCATTTT; cdr3_aa: CASSPSAGPHSNQPQHF
v_call: TRBV18; j_call: TRBJ1-4; d_call: .; clone_size: .; cdr3_nt: TGTGCCAGCTCACAGGGGTTCTCTGAAAAACTGTTTTTT; cdr3_aa: CASSQGFSEKLFF
v_call: TRBV2; j_call: TRBJ1-6; d_call: TRBD1; clone_size: .; cdr3_nt: TGTGCCAGCAGTGCCCAGGGGGCCAGGTCACCCCTCCACTTT; cdr3_aa: CASSAQGARSPLHF
v_call: TRBV7-9; j_call: TRBJ2-2; d_call: TRBD1; clone_size: .; cdr3_nt: TGTGCCAGCAGCCCCGGGACAGCGAACACCGGGGAGCTGTTTTTT; cdr3_aa: CASSPGTANTGELFF
v_call: TRBV18; j_call: TRBJ1-5; d_call: .; clone_size: few; cdr3_nt: TGTGCCAGCTCTAGAGCGTCGGGGAATAGCAATCAGCCCCAGCATTTT; cdr3_aa: CASSRASGNSNQPQHF
v_call: TRBV5-1; j_call: TRBJ1-6; d_call: .; clone_size: .; cdr3_nt: TGCGCCAGCAGCTTGTGGCAGGGTCGGGATTCACCCCTCCACTTT; cdr3_aa: CASSLWQGRDSPLHF
v_call: TRBV7-3; j_call: TRBJ2-1; d_call: TRBD2; clone_size: .; cdr3_nt: TGTGCCAGCAACATTCCGGGACTAGCGGGGGAATACAATGAGCAGTTCTTC; cdr3_aa: CASNIPGLAGEYNEQFF
v_call: TRBV6-2/TRBV6-3; j_call: TRBJ2-5; d_call: .; clone_size: few; cdr3_nt: TGTGCCAGCAGTTACCTGGTTGGGGGCGCCGGGGTCCAAGAGACCCAGTACTTC; cdr3_aa: CASSYLVGGAGVQETQYF
v_call: TRBV5-1; j_call: TRBJ2-2; d_call: TRBD1; clone_size: once; cdr3_nt: TGCGCCAGCAGCTTGGAGCCAGGGGGCCCCCTTAACACCGGGGAGCTGTTTTTT; cdr3_aa: CASSLEPGGPLNTGELFF
v_call: TRBV19; j_call: TRBJ2-1; d_call: TRBD1; clone_size: .; cdr3_nt: TGTGCCAGTAGACTGGGACAGGGGCGGAACAATGAGCAGTTCTTC; cdr3_aa: CASRLGQGRNNEQFF
v_call: TRBV7-9; j_call: TRBJ2-5; d_call: .; clone_size: .; cdr3_nt: TGTGCCAGCAGCAGGGACGCGAGCCAAGAGACCCAGTACTTC; cdr3_aa: CASSRDASQETQYF
v_call: TRBV6-5; j_call: TRBJ1-1; d_call: TRBD1; clone_size: .; cdr3_nt: TGTGCCAGCAGTCACGCGGCCAGGGGGGACACTGAAGCTTTCTTT; cdr3_aa: CASSHAARGDTEAFF
v_call: TRBV10-3; j_call: TRBJ1-1; d_call: TRBD1; clone_size: .; cdr3_nt: TGTGCCATCAGTGGAGGGCAGGGGGCCACTGAAGCTTTCTTT; cdr3_aa: CAISGGQGATEAFF
v_call: TRBV19; j_call: TRBJ2-5; d_call: TRBD2; clone_size: .; cdr3_nt: TGTGCCACTAGCCGGGGGGGGCTTTGGGAGACCCAGTACTTC; cdr3_aa: CATSRGGLWETQYF
v_call: TRBV28; j_call: TRBJ1-5; d_call: TRBD1; clone_size: few; cdr3_nt: TGTGCCAGCAGTCTTACGGCGACAGGGTGGGAGCCCCAGCATTTT; cdr3_aa: CASSLTATGWEPQHF
v_call: TRBV6-6; j_call: TRBJ2-1; d_call: TRBD2; clone_size: .; cdr3_nt: TGTGCCAGCAGCCGAACCACTCAATGGGAGACTAGCCCTTACAATGAGCAGTTCTTC; cdr3_aa: CASSRTTQWETSPYNEQFF
v_call: TRBV7-2; j_call: TRBJ2-1; d_call: TRBD2; clone_size: .; cdr3_nt: TGTGCCAGCAGGACCCCCGGGACTAGCGGGAGAAGGGGCAATGAGCAGTTCTTC; cdr3_aa: CASRTPGTSGRRGNEQFF